This T cell receptor beta chain was profiled in a study of shared clonotypes between healthy human individuals. Turning to the study itself: The study used three CD4 naive, three CD4 memory, two CD8 naive and one CD8 memory plate per donor.

CD45RO-negative CD8 cells positively selected for CCR7 made up the naive population, which excluded terminally differentiated effector memory CD45RA+ cells. The sorted-subset replicate PCRs were given 200 ng DNA, which is 30,000 or so T cell genomes. Under the authors' procedure: Junction-only sequences without quality scores were provided by ImmunoSEQ, so filtering was different. TCRdb's table, derived via immunoSEQ multiplex PCR, lists solely in-frame clones and lacks some. D and trimming were read from the DNA, whereas the V and J calls and clone size are those reported in that table. The repertoire holds hundreds of thousands of clones, with 90% to 95% as singletons. V lost 4 bases and J lost 3, with 18 bases in between. Per germline, CDR1 SEHNR and CDR2 FQNEAQ (reference sequence). This CDR3 has 16 amino acids.

The chain is built from TRBV7-9 and TRBJ1-2; D gene unclear. The sequenced sample was naive CD8+ T cells sorted from blood. This TCR was sampled from a man younger than 45 in good health. CDR3 amino acids: CASSSTRAEGDYGYTF. CDR3 bases: TGTGCCAGCAGCTCAACCCGGGCGGAGGGAGACTATGGCTACACCTTC.